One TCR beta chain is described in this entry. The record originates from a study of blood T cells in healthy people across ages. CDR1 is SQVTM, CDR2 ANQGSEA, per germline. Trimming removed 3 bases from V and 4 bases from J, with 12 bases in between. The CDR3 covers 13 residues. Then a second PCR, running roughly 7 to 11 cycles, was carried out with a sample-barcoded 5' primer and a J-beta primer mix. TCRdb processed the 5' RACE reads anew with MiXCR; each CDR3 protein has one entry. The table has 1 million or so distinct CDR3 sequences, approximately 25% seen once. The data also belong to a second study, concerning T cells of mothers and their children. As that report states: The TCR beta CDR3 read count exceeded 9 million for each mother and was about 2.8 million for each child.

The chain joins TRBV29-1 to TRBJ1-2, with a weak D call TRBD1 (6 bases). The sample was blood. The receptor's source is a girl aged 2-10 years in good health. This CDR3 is CSVEGAGVYGYTF. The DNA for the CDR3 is TGCAGCGTTGAGGGGGCGGGTGTCTATGGCTACACCTTC.